These T cell receptor beta chains were read from a single sample in a study of T cells in Graves' hyperthyroidism and ophthalmopathy. From the multiplex PCR reads, TCRdb called clonotypes with MiXCR, one entry per CDR3 protein. The data contain fewer than 900,000 distinct CDR3 sequences, 18% of them singletons. The sample was blood. The receptors derive from a woman aged 45-65 years with Graves' hyperthyroidism that later progressed to Graves' ophthalmopathy. CDR3s include the opening cysteine and the closing phenylalanine or tryptophan. A D gene is named only where the DNA matches it firmly. For some rows the clone size is stated as once, few or many, or as a class when expanded; others skip it.

D gene	clone size	J gene	V gene	CDR3 DNA	CDR3 protein
TRBD1	few	TRBJ1-2	TRBV2	TGTGCCAGCAGAATAACAGGGGCCGGTGGCTATGGCTACACCTTC	CASRITGAGGYGYTF
TRBD2	few	TRBJ2-3	TRBV27	TGTGCCAGCAGTTTATTAGAGGCTAGCGGGGATTTCACAGATACGCAGTATTTT	CASSLLEASGDFTDTQYF
-	-	TRBJ1-4	TRBV7-9	TGTGCCAGCAGCTTAGAGACACAGGGTATCCAGAATGAAAAACTGTTTTTT	CASSLETQGIQNEKLFF
-	many	TRBJ2-4	TRBV27	TGTGCCAGCAGTTTATCAGGCGGGGCAGTTCAGTACTTC	CASSLSGGAVQYF
TRBD2	many	TRBJ2-3	TRBV20-1	TGCAGTGCTAGAGTTGAAAGCGGGGGGGTCACAGATACGCAGTATTTT	CSARVESGGVTDTQYF
TRBD1	few	TRBJ1-6	TRBV6-5	TGTGCCAGCAGTTTGTTCCGGGACAGGGGGTTTCATTCACCCCTCCACTTT	CASSLFRDRGFHSPLHF
TRBD1	-	TRBJ2-3	TRBV19	TGTGCCAGTAGTATAGATCCGTACAGGGGGTCATCGGATACGCAGTATTTT	CASSIDPYRGSSDTQYF
TRBD2	-	TRBJ2-5	TRBV7-6	TGTGCCAGCAGCTTAGGCCTAGCGGGGGCCTATCAAGAGACCCAGTACTTC	CASSLGLAGAYQETQYF
TRBD1	many	TRBJ1-1	TRBV29-1	TGCAGCGTAGGGACCGGGACAGGGGATGGCACTGAAGCTTTCTTT	CSVGTGTGDGTEAFF
-	-	TRBJ1-1	TRBV28	TGTGCCAGCAAGCATAACCGAGACAGGAGGACTGAAGCTTTCTTT	CASKHNRDRRTEAFF
-	many	TRBJ2-3	TRBV12-3/TRBV12-4	TGTGCCAGCAATCTACTACAGGGACTATACACAGATACGCAGTATTTT	CASNLLQGLYTDTQYF
-	many	TRBJ2-1	TRBV7-2	TGTGCCAGCAGCTTAGTAGCGGGACAGGGCAGGAACAATGAGCAGTTCTTC	CASSLVAGQGRNNEQFF
-	few	TRBJ2-7	TRBV6-5	TGTGCCAGCAGTTACAGGGACCGAGAATACGAGCAGTACTTC	CASSYRDREYEQYF
-	once	TRBJ1-1	TRBV7-9	TGTGCCAGCAGCTTACGGTCCGCGAACACTGAAGCTTTCTTT	CASSLRSANTEAFF
-	-	TRBJ1-1	TRBV12-3/TRBV12-4	TGTGCCGGCAGTTTCAGCCTAAACACTGAAGCTTTCTTT	CAGSFSLNTEAFF
TRBD1	-	TRBJ1-2	TRBV19	TGTGCCAGTAGTTCTAACCACAGGGGTTATGGCTACACCTTC	CASSSNHRGYGYTF
-	many	TRBJ1-4	TRBV12-3/TRBV12-4	TGTGCCAGCAGTTTAGGCAGGACAACTAATGAAAAACTGTTTTTT	CASSLGRTTNEKLFF
TRBD2	many	TRBJ2-5	TRBV24-1	TGTGCCACCAGTGATACCGGACTAGAGATTGGAGAGACCCAGTACTTC	CATSDTGLEIGETQYF
-	-	TRBJ1-2	TRBV7-2	TGTGCCAGAGAGACAGAAAACTATGGCTACGCCTTC	CARETENYGYAF
-	-	TRBJ1-2	TRBV6-5	TGTGCCAGCAGTCACAGTGGGGACTCAGGGAAGTCTAACTATGGCTACACCTTC	CASSHSGDSGKSNYGYTF
-	once	TRBJ1-1	TRBV7-2	TGTGCCAGCAGCCCCCGTGGGGTCTCGATGGGGGCTGAAGCTTTCTTT	CASSPRGVSMGAEAFF
-	many	TRBJ2-7	TRBV30	TGTGCCTGGAGTCGTCGGGAAGGGCAGTACTTC	CAWSRREGQYF
-	few	TRBJ1-1	TRBV19	TGTGCCAGTAGTATAGATCGAAACACTGAAGCTTTCTTT	CASSIDRNTEAFF
TRBD2	-	TRBJ2-5	TRBV14	TGTGCCAGCAGCCCGGGACTAGCAGGAGAGACCCAGTACTTC	CASSPGLAGETQYF
-	-	TRBJ1-1	TRBV10-3	TGTGCCATCAGCGGGTCGGGGGGAACTGAAGCTTTCTTT	CAISGSGGTEAFF
-	many	TRBJ2-3	TRBV3-1	TGTGCCAGCAGCCAAAGTTCCGGGAGCCAGCAGTATTTT	CASSQSSGSQQYF
-	-	TRBJ1-1	TRBV18	TGTGCCAGCACCTCCTTGGGGGGGGGCACTGAAGCTTTCTTT	CASTSLGGGTEAFF
-	many	TRBJ2-5	TRBV20-1	TGCAGTGCTAGTGTTGTTAGGGACGAAGAGACCCAGTACTTC	CSASVVRDEETQYF
-	many	TRBJ2-7	TRBV5-6	TGTGCCAGCAGCCACGGCCGGACCGTTTCCTACGAGCAGTACTTC	CASSHGRTVSYEQYF
-	-	TRBJ2-7	TRBV9	TGTGCCAGCAGCGAAGGACTACTCCCCTACGAGCAGTACTTC	CASSEGLLPYEQYF
-	few	TRBJ2-7	TRBV30	TGTGCCTGGGGGGGTGGAGTACCGCCCAACGAGCAGTACTTC	CAWGGGVPPNEQYF
TRBD1	many	TRBJ2-5	TRBV11-3	TGTGCCAGCAGCAAATATACAGGGGGCGAGGGGGAAGAGACCCAGTACTTC	CASSKYTGGEGEETQYF
-	few	TRBJ1-6	TRBV27	TGTGCCAGCAGTCCTAGTACAGCCTATAATTCACCCCTCCACTTT	CASSPSTAYNSPLHF
-	few	TRBJ1-6	TRBV28	TGTGCCAGCAGTTTTAACAGGGTGCTTGTTGGTTCACCCCTCCACTTT	CASSFNRVLVGSPLHF
-	few	TRBJ2-7	TRBV7-6	TGTGCCAGCAGCCCGGGGACACCCTCTACCTCCTACGAGCAGTACTTC	CASSPGTPSTSYEQYF
-	few	TRBJ1-2	TRBV7-9	TGTGCCAGCAGCTCGAAGGCGACCTATGGCTACACCTTC	CASSSKATYGYTF
-	-	TRBJ2-2	TRBV7-3	TGTGCCAGCAGCTTAAGGACAGATCCCGGGGAGCTGTTTTTT	CASSLRTDPGELFF
-	few	TRBJ1-5	TRBV2	TGTGCCAGCGCCCAGATTAGCAATCAGCCCCAGCATTTT	CASAQISNQPQHF
TRBD1	-	TRBJ1-4	TRBV5-1	TGCGCCAGCAGCTTAACGACAGGGGAGATTGAAAAACTGTTTTTT	CASSLTTGEIEKLFF
-	many	TRBJ2-7	TRBV18	TGTGCCAGCTCACCACCGAGGGCGGATTCCTACGAGCAGTACTTC	CASSPPRADSYEQYF
-	few	TRBJ2-2	TRBV6-1	TGTGCCACCACCTTGACAGGAGCTACGAACACCGGGGAGCTGTTTTTT	CATTLTGATNTGELFF
-	few	TRBJ2-1	TRBV7-2	TGTGCCAGCAGCGACCCCCGGGACGGACATTGCAATGAGCAGTTCTTC	CASSDPRDGHCNEQFF
-	few	TRBJ1-3	TRBV6-2/TRBV6-3	TGTGCCAGCAGTAGGGGCCCGGGGGCTGGAAACACCATATATTTT	CASSRGPGAGNTIYF
-	-	TRBJ1-4	TRBV7-9	TGTGCCAGCAGCCAAGGAGACTGGGAAAAACTGTTTTTT	CASSQGDWEKLFF
TRBD1	many	TRBJ1-1	TRBV5-1	TGCGCCAGCAAATCAGGGGGCGGCGTTGACACTGAAGCTTTCTTT	CASKSGGGVDTEAFF
TRBD2	-	TRBJ2-3	TRBV9	TGTGCCAGCAGCACCCAGCGGGGGGCTAGCACAGATACGCAGTATTTT	CASSTQRGASTDTQYF
-	many	TRBJ2-5	TRBV3-1	TGTGCCAGCAGGCGCGGCTGGGGGAAACAAGAGACCCAGTACTTC	CASRRGWGKQETQYF
-	few	TRBJ1-2	TRBV4-1	TGCGCCAGCAGCCTTGGAAGGGCAGAGAACTATGGCTACACCTTC	CASSLGRAENYGYTF
-	many	TRBJ1-6	TRBV7-2	TGTGCCAGCAGCTCGGCAGGTTACTCACCCCTCCACTTT	CASSSAGYSPLHF